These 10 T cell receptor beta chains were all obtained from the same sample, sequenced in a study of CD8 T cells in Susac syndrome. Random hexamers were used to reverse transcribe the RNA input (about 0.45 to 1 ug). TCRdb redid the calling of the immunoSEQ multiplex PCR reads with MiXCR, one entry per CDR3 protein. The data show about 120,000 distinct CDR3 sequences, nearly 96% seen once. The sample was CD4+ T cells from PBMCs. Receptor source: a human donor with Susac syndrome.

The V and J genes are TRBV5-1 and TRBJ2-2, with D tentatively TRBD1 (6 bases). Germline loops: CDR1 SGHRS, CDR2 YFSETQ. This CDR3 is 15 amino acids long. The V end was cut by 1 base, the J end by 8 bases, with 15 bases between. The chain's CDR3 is CASSLMDSDSGELFF. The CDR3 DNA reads TGCGCCAGCAGCTTGATGGACAGTGATTCAGGGGAGCTGTTTTTT.

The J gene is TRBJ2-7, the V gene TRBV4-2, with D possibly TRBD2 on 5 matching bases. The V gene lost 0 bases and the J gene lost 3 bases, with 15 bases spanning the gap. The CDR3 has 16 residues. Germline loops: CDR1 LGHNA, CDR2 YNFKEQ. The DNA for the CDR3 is TGTGCCAGCAGCCAAGAAGTAGGTGGGAGAAGCTACGAGCAGTACTTC. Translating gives CASSQEVGGRSYEQYF.

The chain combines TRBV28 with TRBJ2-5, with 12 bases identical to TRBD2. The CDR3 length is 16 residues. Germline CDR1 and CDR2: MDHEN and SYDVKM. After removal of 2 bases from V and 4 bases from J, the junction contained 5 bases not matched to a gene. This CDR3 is CASSLPLLAGGETQYF. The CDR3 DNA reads TGTGCCAGCAGTTTACCTCTACTAGCGGGAGGAGAGACCCAGTACTTC. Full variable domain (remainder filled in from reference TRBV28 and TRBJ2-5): DVKVTQSSRYLVKRTGEKVFLECVQDMDHENMFWYRQDPGLGLRLIYFSYDVKMKEKGDIPEGYSVSREKKERFSLILESASTNQTSMYLCASSLPLLAGGETQYFGPGTRLLVL.

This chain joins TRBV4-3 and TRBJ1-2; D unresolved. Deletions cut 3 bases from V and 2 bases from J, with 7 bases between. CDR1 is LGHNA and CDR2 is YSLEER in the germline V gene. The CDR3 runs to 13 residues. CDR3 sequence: CASSQGRNYGYTF. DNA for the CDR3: TGCGCCAGCAGCCAGGGGAGGAACTATGGCTACACCTTC.

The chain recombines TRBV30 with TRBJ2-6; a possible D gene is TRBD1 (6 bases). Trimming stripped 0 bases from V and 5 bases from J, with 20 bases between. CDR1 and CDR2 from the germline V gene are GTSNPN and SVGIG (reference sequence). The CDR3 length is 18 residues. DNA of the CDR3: TGTGCCTGGAGTGTTTCAGGGGACGGATTTCTTAGGGCCAACGTCCTGACTTTC. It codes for CAWSVSGDGFLRANVLTF.

The CDR3 is CASSRRDREAFF. CDR3 nucleotide sequence: TGTGCCAGCAGTCGCCGGGACAGGGAAGCTTTCTTT. This rearrangement joins TRBV2 to TRBJ1-1; TRBD1 matches at 8 bases. The V gene's germline CDR1 is SNHLY and CDR2 FYNNEI. V lost 5 bases, J lost 8 bases, and 4 bases stayed unmatched. This CDR3 region has 12 residues.

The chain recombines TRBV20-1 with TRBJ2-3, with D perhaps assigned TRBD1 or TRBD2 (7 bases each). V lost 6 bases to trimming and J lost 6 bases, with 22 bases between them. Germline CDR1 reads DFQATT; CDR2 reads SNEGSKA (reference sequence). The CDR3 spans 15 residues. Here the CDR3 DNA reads TGCAGTGCGCCAGGGGGGGAAGGGTCGGCTGATACGCAGTATTTT. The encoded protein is CSAPGGEGSADTQYF.

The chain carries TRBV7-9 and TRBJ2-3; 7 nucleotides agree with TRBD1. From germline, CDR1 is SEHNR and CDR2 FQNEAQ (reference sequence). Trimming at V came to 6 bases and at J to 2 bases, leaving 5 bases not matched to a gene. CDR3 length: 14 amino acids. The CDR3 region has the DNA TGTGCCAGCAGAAGGGACAGCGCCACAGATACGCAGTATTTT. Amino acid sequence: CASRRDSATDTQYF.

As DNA, the CDR3 is TGCAGTGCTAGACTCACGGGTCTGCTTGAAGCTTTCTTT. Residues: CSARLTGLLEAFF. V is TRBV20-1 and J is TRBJ1-1; D remains ambiguous. CDR3 length equals 13 residues. The germline CDR1 and CDR2 sequences are DFQATT and SNEGSKA (reference sequence). V lost 2 bases and J 7 bases, leaving 14 bases between the germline ends.

The CDR3 region is CSALGGGKKGNQPQHF. CDR3 DNA sequence: TGCAGTGCTCTCGGCGGAGGGAAAAAGGGCAATCAGCCCCAGCATTTT. The rearrangement joins TRBV20-1 to TRBJ1-5, with unresolved D. Germline lookup yields CDR1 DFQATT and CDR2 SNEGSKA (reference sequence). The CDR3 covers 16 residues. V was cut by 5 bases and J by 2 bases, with 19 bases left in between.